This entry describes one T cell receptor beta chain. The data belong to a study of blood T cell repertoires in COVID-19. The V end lost 7 bases, the J end lost 0 bases, and 22 bases lay between the germline ends. The CDR3 has 18 residues. The data were produced by immunoSEQ multiplex PCR, yet TCRdb's version contains in-frame clones alone and is incomplete. Among about 300,000 clones listed, approximately 89% were seen once. This sequence originates from a woman in her 30s who had recovered from COVID-19. The sequenced sample was peripheral blood. The chain combines TRBV23-1 with TRBJ2-1; tentative D call: TRBD2 (5 bases). TRBV23-1 is noted as an ORF with a role that remains uncertain. The CDR3 sequence: CASTPVIWRQSSYNEQFF. The CDR3 bases are TGCGCCAGCACCCCAGTAATATGGAGGCAGAGCTCCTACAATGAGCAGTTCTTC.